The 5 T cell receptor beta chains given below trace back to one sample, sequenced in a study of OX40 agonist ivuxolimab in advanced cancers. Sequencing was performed with immunoSEQ multiplex PCR; in TCRdb, only in-frame clones are kept and a portion is missing. The top ten clones hold 4% to 5% of a sample with about 34,000 clones, about 93% of them seen once. The sequenced sample was CD4+ or CD8+ T cells sorted from blood, obtained in a trial of the OX40 agonist ivuxolimab. The receptors stem from an adult with an advanced solid tumor such as melanoma, head and neck, liver or kidney cancer.

This rearrangement joins TRBV7-2 to TRBJ2-4, with TRBD1 identical over 12 bases. The CDR3 covers 15 residues. The germline CDR1 and CDR2 sequences are SGHTA and FQGNSA. V was clipped by 4 bases and J by 8 bases; unmatched bases: 6. The CDR3 sequence is CASSWDRGRGDIQYF. In DNA form, the CDR3 reads TGTGCCAGCAGCTGGGACAGGGGGCGCGGAGACATTCAGTACTTC.

The gene calls are TRBV28 and TRBJ1-3; D ambiguous. CDR3 size: 11 residues. Trimming stripped 6 bases from V and 7 bases from J, with 7 bases between. Germline values: CDR1 MDHEN, CDR2 SYDVKM. CDR3: CASRLVNTIYF. In nucleotides, the CDR3 is TGTGCCAGCAGATTGGTTAACACCATATATTTT.

This chain links TRBV2 with TRBJ2-7; D not certain. Germline V gives CDR1 SNHLY, CDR2 FYNNEI. The ends were cut back, 7 bases at V and 3 bases at J, with 10 bases in the middle. This CDR3 comprises 12 residues. CDR3 amino acids: CASKLSGYEQYF. CDR3 nucleotide sequence: TGTGCCAGCAAGCTCTCCGGCTACGAGCAGTACTTC.

As regards this clone: Compared with germline, one end of the junction differs, possibly owing to a read error. This rearrangement joins TRBV11-3 to TRBJ2-6; D is uncertain. The CDR3 extends over 18 amino acids. From germline, CDR1 is SGHNT and CDR2 YENEEA. CDR3 residues: CASSLYVARQSRAKVLTF. The CDR3 nucleotides read TGTGCCAGCAGCCTGTACGTCGCTCGACAAAGTCGGGCCAAGGTCCTGACTTTC.

The chain joins TRBV4-3 to TRBJ2-3, with 7 bases fitting TRBD1. Germline V gene sequence: CDR1 LGHNA, CDR2 YSLEER. The CDR3 runs to 17 residues. Losses at the gene ends were 4 bases for V and 5 bases for J; bases not matched to a gene: 15. CDR3 nucleotides: TGCGCCAGCAGCCCTGAGCTGAGGGACAGTATGGTAGATACGCAGTATTTT. Translation: CASSPELRDSMVDTQYF.